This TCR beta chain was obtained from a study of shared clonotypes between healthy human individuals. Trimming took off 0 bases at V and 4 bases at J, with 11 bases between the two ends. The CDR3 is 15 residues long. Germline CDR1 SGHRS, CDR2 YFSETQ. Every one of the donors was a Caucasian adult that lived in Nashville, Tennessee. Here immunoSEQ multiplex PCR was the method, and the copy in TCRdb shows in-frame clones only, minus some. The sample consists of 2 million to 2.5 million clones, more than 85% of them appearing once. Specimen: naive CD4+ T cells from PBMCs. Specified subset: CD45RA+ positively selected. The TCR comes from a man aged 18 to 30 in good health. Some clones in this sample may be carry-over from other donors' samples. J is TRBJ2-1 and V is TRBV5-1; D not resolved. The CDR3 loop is CASSLEQAPYNEQFF. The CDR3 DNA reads TGCGCCAGCAGCTTGGAGCAGGCGCCGTACAATGAGCAGTTCTTC.